The entry that follows covers one TCR beta chain sequence. This specimen belongs to a study of blood T cell repertoires in COVID-19. Study-wide background: COVID-19 samples from acute and convalescent phases originated in the United States, Italy and Spain.

As handled by the study authors: Nucleated cell number was recorded as an estimate derived from reference gene primer amplification. TCRdb's table, derived via immunoSEQ multiplex PCR, lists solely in-frame clones and lacks some. V and J calls and clone size come straight from that table; D and trimming were deduced from the DNA. The table includes roughly 160,000 clones, roughly four fifths detected once. V was clipped by 2 bases and J by 2 bases, with 6 bases between them. The CDR3 length is 13 residues. Germline CDR1 and CDR2: MNHEY and SVGAGI. Sequenced: peripheral blood. The chain combines TRBV6-5 with TRBJ1-2, with D unresolved. The clonotype was recovered from a woman older than 75 with COVID-19, enrolled during active disease. The CDR3: CASSYRRNYGYTF. CDR3 DNA sequence: TGTGCCAGCAGTTACAGGCGGAACTATGGCTACACCTTC.